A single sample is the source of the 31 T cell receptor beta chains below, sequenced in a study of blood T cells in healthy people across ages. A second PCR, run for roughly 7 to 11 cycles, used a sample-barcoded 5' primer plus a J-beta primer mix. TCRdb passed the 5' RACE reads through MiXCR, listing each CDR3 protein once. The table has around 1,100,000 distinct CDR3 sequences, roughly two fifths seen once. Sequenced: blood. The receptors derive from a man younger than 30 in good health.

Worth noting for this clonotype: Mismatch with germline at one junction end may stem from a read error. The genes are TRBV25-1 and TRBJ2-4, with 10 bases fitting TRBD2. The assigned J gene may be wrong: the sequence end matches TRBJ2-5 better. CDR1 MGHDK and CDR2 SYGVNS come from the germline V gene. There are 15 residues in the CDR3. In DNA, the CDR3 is TGTGCCGGCAGTGCCCCACTAGCGGGAAAAGAGACCCAGTACTTC. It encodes CAGSAPLAGKETQYF.

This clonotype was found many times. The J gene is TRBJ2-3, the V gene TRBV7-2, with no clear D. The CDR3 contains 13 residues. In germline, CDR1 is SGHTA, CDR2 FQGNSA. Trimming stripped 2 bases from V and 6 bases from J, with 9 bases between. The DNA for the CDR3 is TGTGCCAGCAGCTTACAACGGCCGGATACGCAGTATTTT. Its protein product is CASSLQRPDTQYF.

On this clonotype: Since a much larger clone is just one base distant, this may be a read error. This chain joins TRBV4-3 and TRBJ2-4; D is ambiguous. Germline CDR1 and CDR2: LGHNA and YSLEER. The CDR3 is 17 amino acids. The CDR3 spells CASSQDWAREAKNIRYF. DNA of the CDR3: TGCGCCAGCAGCCAAGATTGGGCTAGGGAAGCCAAAAACATTCGGTACTTC.

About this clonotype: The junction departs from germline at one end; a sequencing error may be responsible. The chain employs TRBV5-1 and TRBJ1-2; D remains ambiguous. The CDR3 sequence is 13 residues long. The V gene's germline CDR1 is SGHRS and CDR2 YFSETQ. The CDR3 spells CVSSNSHNYGYTF. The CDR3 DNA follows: TGCGTCAGCAGCAACTCACATAACTATGGCTACACCTTC.

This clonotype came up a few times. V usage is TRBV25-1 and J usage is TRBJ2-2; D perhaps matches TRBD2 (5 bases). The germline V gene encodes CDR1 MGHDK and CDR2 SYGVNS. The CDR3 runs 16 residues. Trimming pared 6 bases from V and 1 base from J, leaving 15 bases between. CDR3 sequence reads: CASRHSGSLNTGELFF. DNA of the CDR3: TGTGCCAGCAGACACAGCGGCAGCCTGAACACCGGGGAGCTGTTTTTT.

This CDR3 is CASSYASRWNTEAFF. CDR3 nucleotide sequence: TGTGCCAGCAGTTACGCGTCGCGTTGGAACACTGAAGCTTTCTTT. The V call is TRBV6-5, the J call TRBJ1-1; D is uncertain. V shed 2 bases and J shed 1 base, with 11 bases lying between them. Germline values: CDR1 MNHEY, CDR2 SVGAGI. CDR3 length equals 15 residues.

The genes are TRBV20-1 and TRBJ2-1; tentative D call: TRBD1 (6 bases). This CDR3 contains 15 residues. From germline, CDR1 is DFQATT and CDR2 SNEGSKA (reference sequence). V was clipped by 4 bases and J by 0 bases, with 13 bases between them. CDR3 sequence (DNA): TGCAGTGCTACGGACAGCCAAAGCTCCTACAATGAGCAGTTCTTC. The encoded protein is CSATDSQSSYNEQFF.

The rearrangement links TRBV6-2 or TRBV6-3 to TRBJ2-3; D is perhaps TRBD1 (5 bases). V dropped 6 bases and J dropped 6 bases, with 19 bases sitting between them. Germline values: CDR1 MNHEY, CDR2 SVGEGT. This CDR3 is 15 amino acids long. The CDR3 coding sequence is TGTGCCAGCAGCCCCTTAGGAGCGTCAGGGGATACGCAGTATTTT. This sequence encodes CASSPLGASGDTQYF.

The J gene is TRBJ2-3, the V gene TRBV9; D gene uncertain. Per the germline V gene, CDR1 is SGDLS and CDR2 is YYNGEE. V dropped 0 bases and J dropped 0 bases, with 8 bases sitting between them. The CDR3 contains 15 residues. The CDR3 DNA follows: TGTGCCAGCAGCGTAGGGGATGTTAGCACAGATACGCAGTATTTT. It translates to CASSVGDVSTDTQYF.

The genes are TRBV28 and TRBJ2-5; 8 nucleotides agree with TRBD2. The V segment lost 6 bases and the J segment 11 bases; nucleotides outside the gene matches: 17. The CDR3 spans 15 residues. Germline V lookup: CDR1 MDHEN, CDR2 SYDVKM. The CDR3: CASSSPGGVYNEQYF. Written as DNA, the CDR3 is TGTGCCAGCAGCTCCCCGGGAGGGGTCTACAATGAGCAGTACTTC. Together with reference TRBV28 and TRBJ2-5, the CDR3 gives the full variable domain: DVKVTQSSRYLVKRTGEKVFLECVQDMDHENMFWYRQDPGLGLRLIYFSYDVKMKEKGDIPEGYSVSREKKERFSLILESASTNQTSMYLCASSSPGGVYNEQYFGPGTRLLVL.

CDR3 amino acids: CASSLARTTYNEQYF. The CDR3 DNA reads as TGCGCCAGCAGCTTGGCGCGGACCACCTACAATGAGCAGTACTTC. J is TRBJ2-1 and V is TRBV5-1; D not resolved. The J call may be incorrect, as the DNA end agrees better with TRBJ2-7. CDR3 length: 15 residues. The V gene's germline CDR1 is SGHRS and CDR2 YFSETQ.

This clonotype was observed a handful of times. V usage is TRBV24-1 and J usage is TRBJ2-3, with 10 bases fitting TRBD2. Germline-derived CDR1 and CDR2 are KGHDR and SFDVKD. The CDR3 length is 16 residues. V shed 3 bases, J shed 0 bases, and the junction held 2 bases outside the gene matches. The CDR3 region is CATSDALAGSTDTQYF. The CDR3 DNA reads TGTGCCACCAGTGATGCACTAGCGGGGAGCACAGATACGCAGTATTTT.

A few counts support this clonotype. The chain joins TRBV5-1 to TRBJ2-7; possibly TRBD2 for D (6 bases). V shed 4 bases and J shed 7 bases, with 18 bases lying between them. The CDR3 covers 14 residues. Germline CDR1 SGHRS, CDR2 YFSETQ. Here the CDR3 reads CASSEAGLYNEQYF. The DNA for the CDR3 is TGCGCCAGCAGCGAAGCGGGTTTATACAATGAGCAGTACTTC.

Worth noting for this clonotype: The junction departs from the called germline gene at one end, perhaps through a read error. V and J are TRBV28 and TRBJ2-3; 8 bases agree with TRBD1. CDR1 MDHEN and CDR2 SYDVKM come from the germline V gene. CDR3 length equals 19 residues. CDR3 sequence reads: CAGSPWTGRFYLRTDTQYF. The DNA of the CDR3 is TGTGCCGGCAGCCCTTGGACAGGGCGATTTTATTTGAGGACAGATACGCAGTATTTT.

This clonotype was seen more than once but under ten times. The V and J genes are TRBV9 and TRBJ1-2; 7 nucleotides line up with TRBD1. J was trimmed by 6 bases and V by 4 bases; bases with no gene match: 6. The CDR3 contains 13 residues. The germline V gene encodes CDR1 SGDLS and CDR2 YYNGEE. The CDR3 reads CASSSTGRHGYTF. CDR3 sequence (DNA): TGTGCCAGCAGCTCGACAGGGCGCCATGGCTACACCTTC.

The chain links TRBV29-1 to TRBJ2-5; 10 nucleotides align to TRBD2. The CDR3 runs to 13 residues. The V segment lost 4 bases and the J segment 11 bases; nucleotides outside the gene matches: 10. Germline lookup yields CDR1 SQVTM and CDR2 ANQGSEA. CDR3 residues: CSVASGGPDEQYF. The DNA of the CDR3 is TGCAGCGTTGCTAGCGGGGGCCCCGATGAGCAGTACTTC.

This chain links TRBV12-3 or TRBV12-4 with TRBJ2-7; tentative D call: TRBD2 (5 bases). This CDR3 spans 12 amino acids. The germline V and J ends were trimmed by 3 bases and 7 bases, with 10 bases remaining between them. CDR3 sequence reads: CASSFSEGEQYF. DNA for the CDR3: TGTGCCAGCAGTTTTAGCGAGGGTGAGCAGTACTTC.

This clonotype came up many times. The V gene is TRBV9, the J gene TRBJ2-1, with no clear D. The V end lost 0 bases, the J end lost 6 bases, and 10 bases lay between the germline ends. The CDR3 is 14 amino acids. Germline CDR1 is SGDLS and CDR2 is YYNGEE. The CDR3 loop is CASSVEHLGNEQFF. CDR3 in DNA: TGTGCCAGCAGCGTAGAGCACTTGGGCAATGAGCAGTTCTTC. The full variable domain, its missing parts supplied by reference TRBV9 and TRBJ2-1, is DSGVTQTPKHLITATGQRVTLRCSPRSGDLSVYWYQQSLDQGLQFLIQYYNGEERAKGNILERFSAQQFPDLHSELNLSSLELGDSALYFCASSVEHLGNEQFFGPGTRLTVL.

The CDR3 coding sequence is TGCGCCAGCGACGATGGAGAGACCCAGTACTTC. Its protein product is CASDDGETQYF. The chain is built from TRBV5-1 and TRBJ2-5; unclear D gene. CDR3 length equals 11 residues. Germline V gene data show CDR1 as SGHRS and CDR2 as YFSETQ. V lost 7 bases and J 4 bases, leaving 8 bases between the germline ends.

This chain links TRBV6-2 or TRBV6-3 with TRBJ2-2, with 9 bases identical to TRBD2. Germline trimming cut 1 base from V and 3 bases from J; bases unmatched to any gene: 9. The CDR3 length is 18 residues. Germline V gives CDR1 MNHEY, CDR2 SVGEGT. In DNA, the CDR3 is TGTGCCAGCAGTTACTTTAGGGGGACTAGCCGATACACCGGGGAGCTGTTTTTT. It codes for CASSYFRGTSRYTGELFF.

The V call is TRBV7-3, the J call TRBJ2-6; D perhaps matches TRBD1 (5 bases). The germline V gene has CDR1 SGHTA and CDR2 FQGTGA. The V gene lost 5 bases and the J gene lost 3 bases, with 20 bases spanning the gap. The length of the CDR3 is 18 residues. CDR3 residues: CASSLVALGAYGANVLTF. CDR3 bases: TGTGCCAGCAGCCTCGTGGCTCTAGGGGCTTATGGGGCCAACGTCCTGACTTTC.

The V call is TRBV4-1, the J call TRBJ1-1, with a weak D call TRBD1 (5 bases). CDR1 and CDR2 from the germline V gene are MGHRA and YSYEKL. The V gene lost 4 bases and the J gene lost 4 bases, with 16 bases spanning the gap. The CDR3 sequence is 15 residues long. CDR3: CASSPPRGDSTEAFF. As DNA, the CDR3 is TGCGCCAGCAGCCCTCCCCGCGGCGACAGCACTGAAGCTTTCTTT.

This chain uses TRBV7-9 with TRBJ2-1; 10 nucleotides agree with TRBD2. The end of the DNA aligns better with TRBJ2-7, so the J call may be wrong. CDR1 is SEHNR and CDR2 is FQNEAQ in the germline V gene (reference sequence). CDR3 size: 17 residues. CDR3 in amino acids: CASSLAIAGGRYNEQYF. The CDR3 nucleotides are TGTGCCAGCAGCTTAGCCATAGCGGGGGGCCGATACAATGAGCAGTACTTC.

As DNA, the CDR3 is TGTGCCAGCATCCACACAGGAAACACTGAAGCTTTCTTT. Its protein is CASIHTGNTEAFF. This rearrangement joins TRBV6-1 to TRBJ1-1, with a weak D call TRBD1 (5 bases). The ends were cut back, 7 bases at V and 2 bases at J, with 11 bases in the middle. The germline gives CDR1 MNHNS, CDR2 SASEGT. CDR3 length equals 13 residues.

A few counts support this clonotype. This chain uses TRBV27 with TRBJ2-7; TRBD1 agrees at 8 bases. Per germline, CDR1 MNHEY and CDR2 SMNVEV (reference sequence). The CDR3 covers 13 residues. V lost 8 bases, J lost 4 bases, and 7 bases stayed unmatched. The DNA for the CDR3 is TGTGCCAGCGGTCAGGGGGCCGGTTACGAGCAGTACTTC. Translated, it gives CASGQGAGYEQYF.

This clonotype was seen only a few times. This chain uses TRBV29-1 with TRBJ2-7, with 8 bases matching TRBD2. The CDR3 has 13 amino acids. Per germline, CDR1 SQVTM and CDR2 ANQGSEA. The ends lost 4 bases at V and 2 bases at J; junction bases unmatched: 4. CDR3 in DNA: TGCAGCGTTGTGGCGGGGGGAACCTACGAGCAGTACTTC. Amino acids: CSVVAGGTYEQYF.

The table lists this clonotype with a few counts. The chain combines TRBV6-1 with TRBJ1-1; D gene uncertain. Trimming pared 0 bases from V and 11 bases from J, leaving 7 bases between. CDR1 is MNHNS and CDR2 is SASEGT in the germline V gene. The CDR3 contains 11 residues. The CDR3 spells CASSEARQAFF. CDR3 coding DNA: TGTGCCAGCAGTGAAGCTAGGCAGGCTTTCTTT.

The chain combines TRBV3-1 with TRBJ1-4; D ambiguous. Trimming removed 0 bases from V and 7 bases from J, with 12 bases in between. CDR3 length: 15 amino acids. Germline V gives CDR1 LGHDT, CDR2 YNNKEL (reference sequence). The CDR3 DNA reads TGTGCCAGCAGCCAAGATCTGGGGAGGATTGAAAAACTGTTTTTT. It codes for CASSQDLGRIEKLFF.

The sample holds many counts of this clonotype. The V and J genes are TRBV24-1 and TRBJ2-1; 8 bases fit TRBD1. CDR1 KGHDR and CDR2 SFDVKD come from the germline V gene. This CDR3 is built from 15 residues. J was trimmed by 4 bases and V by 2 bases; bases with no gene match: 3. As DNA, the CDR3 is TGTGCCACCAGTGATTCGGGACAGGTATACAATGAGCAGTTCTTC. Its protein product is CATSDSGQVYNEQFF.

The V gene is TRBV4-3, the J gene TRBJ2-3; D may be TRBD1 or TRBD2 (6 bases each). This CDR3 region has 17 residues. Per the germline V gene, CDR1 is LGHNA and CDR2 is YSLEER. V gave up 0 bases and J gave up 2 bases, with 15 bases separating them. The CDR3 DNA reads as TGCGCCAGCAGCCAAGATAACCGGAGGGGGGACACAGATACGCAGTATTTT. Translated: CASSQDNRRGDTDTQYF.

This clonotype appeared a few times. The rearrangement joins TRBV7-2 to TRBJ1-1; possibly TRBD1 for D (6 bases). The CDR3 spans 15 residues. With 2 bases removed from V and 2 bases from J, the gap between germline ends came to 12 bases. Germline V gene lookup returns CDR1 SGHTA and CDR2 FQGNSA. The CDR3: CASSLLGDTNTEAFF. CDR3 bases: TGTGCCAGCAGCTTACTTGGGGACACAAACACTGAAGCTTTCTTT.